This T cell receptor beta chain was recorded in a study of OX40 agonist ivuxolimab in advanced cancers. At the level of the study: Ivuxolimab, an antibody acting as an agonist of OX40 (CD134), was used to treat patients. Points from the study as a whole: Clonal expansion in partial responders at 0.1-3.0 mg/kg ranked among the lowest.

At cycle 4 day 1, cycle 7 day 1, and baseline, blood was sampled. The germline V gene encodes CDR1 MDHEN and CDR2 SYDVKM. This CDR3 has 16 amino acids. The V and J ends lost 5 bases and 0 bases respectively, with 11 bases between them. Worth noting for this clone: Its antigen remains unknown.

This table comes from immunoSEQ multiplex PCR, and its TCRdb copy is limited to in-frame clones, with some not included. The sample contains some 81,000 clones, 80% to 90% of which appear only once. The chain joins TRBV28 to TRBJ1-6; possibly TRBD1 for D (6 bases). The sample here was CD4+ or CD8+ T cells sorted from blood, taken in a trial of the OX40 agonist ivuxolimab. The receptor was isolated from an adult with an advanced solid tumor such as melanoma, head and neck, liver or kidney cancer. The CDR3 bases are TGTGCCAGCAGTCCCATGGACAGCTCCTATAATTCACCCCTCCACTTT. Its protein is CASSPMDSSYNSPLHF.